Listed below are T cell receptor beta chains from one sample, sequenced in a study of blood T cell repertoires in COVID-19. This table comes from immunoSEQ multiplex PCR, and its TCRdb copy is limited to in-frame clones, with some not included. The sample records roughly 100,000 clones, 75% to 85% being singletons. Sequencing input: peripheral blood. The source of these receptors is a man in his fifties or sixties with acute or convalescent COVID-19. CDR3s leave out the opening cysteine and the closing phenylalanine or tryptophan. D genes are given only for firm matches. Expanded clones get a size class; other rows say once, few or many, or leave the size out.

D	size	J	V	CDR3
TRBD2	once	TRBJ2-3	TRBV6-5	ASRSSGGSTDTQY
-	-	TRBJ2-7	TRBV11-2	ASSLVSGREQY
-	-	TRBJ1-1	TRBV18	ASSPPSGKVNTEAF
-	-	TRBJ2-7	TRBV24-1	ATSDLYSHEQY
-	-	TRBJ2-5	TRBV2	ASGDASKETQY
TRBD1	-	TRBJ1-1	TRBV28	ATRQGGTEAF
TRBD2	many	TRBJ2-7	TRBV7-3	ASSLNPPGLAGDYEQY
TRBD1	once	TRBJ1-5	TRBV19	ASSWQFGTEFVNQPQH
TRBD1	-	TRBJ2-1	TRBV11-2	ASSLAQGAYNEQF
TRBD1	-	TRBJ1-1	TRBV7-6	ASSYRQGLNTEAF
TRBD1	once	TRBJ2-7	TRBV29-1	SAALADRVSYEQY